Following are 25 T cell receptor beta chains from one sample sequenced in a study of cytomegalovirus exposure and HLA in healthy donors. Primers for the PCR totalled 60 Vbeta and 13 Jbeta. This table comes from immunoSEQ multiplex PCR, and its TCRdb copy is limited to in-frame clones, with some not included. The table has 90,000 or so clones, approximately 70% seen once. The sequenced material came from PBMCs. Every receptor here comes from a man between 50 and 59 years old in good health and CMV-seronegative.

This chain joins TRBV14 and TRBJ2-1; D is possibly TRBD1 (6 bases). V shed 3 bases and J shed 5 bases, with 20 bases lying between them. CDR3 length: 17 amino acids. Germline values: CDR1 SGHDN, CDR2 FVKESK. In DNA, the CDR3 is TGTGCCAGCAGCCAGGGGGCAGGCACACGACGCCACAATGAGCAGTTCTTC. This encodes CASSQGAGTRRHNEQFF.

This sequence joins TRBV27 and TRBJ2-6; D may be TRBD1 (6 bases). The CDR3 covers 16 residues. V lost 3 bases, J lost 0 bases, and 9 bases lay in between. CDR1 is MNHEY, CDR2 SMNVEV, per germline (reference sequence). The CDR3 loop reads CASSLGHPSGANVLTF. The CDR3, as DNA: TGTGCCAGCAGTTTGGGACATCCCTCTGGGGCCAACGTCCTGACTTTC.

The gene calls are TRBV28 and TRBJ1-5; D gene unclear. Germline assignment: CDR1 MDHEN and CDR2 SYDVKM. The CDR3 consists of 14 residues. V lost 5 bases and J lost 1, with 9 bases in between. CDR3 residues: CASSTRQSNQPQHF. Here the CDR3 DNA reads TGTGCCAGCAGTACGCGACAAAGCAATCAGCCCCAGCATTTT.

The chain recombines TRBV11-3 with TRBJ2-7; D not resolved. Germline V CDR1 and CDR2: SGHNT, YENEEA. The V end lost 2 bases, the J end lost 3 bases, and 8 bases lay between the germline ends. The CDR3 consists of 13 residues. Here the CDR3 reads CASSLKSGYEQYF. CDR3 DNA sequence: TGTGCCAGCAGCTTAAAATCGGGCTACGAGCAGTACTTC.

This clone was counted between two and nine times. This chain joins TRBV5-6 and TRBJ2-1, with unresolved D. V lost 2 bases to trimming and J lost 4 bases, with 13 bases between them. Germline V gene sequence: CDR1 SGHDT, CDR2 YYEEEE. This CDR3 spans 15 amino acids. As DNA, the CDR3 is TGTGCCAGCAGCTTTCTCAAACGCGGTTACAATGAGCAGTTCTTC. Amino acids: CASSFLKRGYNEQFF.

The rearrangement links TRBV10-3 to TRBJ2-3; 9 positions agree with TRBD2. The length of the CDR3 is 17 residues. Unmatched junction bases numbered 7, after V lost 0 bases and J lost 3 bases. Germline assignment: CDR1 ENHRY and CDR2 SYGVKD. CDR3 region: CAISESTPSGKTDTQYF. For the CDR3, the DNA is TGTGCCATCAGTGAGTCGACACCTAGCGGGAAAACAGATACGCAGTATTTT.

V is TRBV7-2 and J is TRBJ2-4; the D gene is possibly TRBD1 (6 bases). Germline V gene sequence: CDR1 SGHTA, CDR2 FQGNSA. The germline V and J ends were trimmed by 2 bases and 8 bases, with 16 bases remaining between them. This CDR3 comprises 15 residues. The CDR3 region has the DNA TGTGCCAGCAGCTTATTTCCCAGGGGTTTGGACATTCAGTACTTC. It specifies CASSLFPRGLDIQYF.

The chain couples TRBV6-6 to TRBJ2-4; 9 bases fit TRBD1. The CDR3 extends over 12 amino acids. Germline values: CDR1 MNHNY, CDR2 SVGAGI (reference sequence). V lost 5 bases, J lost 14 bases, and 7 bases stayed unmatched. The CDR3 is CASSPTGGAKYF. The CDR3 DNA reads TGTGCCAGCAGTCCCACAGGGGGCGCAAAGTACTTC.

This clone was observed a handful of times. The CDR3 nucleotides are TGTGCCAGCAGCCAATTCTCCGGGACAGGGGTATTCTTC. Amino acid sequence: CASSQFSGTGVFF. This chain uses TRBV14 with TRBJ2-1; 10 nucleotides match TRBD1. The CDR3 is 13 residues long. Germline values: CDR1 SGHDN, CDR2 FVKESK. After removal of 2 bases from V and 16 bases from J, the junction contained 8 bases not matched to a gene.

J is TRBJ1-2 and V is TRBV7-8, with 7 bases identical to TRBD1. Germline-derived CDR1 and CDR2 are SGHVS and FQNEAQ. V lost 5 bases, J lost 8 bases, and 11 bases stayed unmatched. CDR3 length equals 14 residues. CDR3 DNA sequence: TGTGCCAGCAGCCCACCAAGACAGGGTGTGGGCTACACCTTC. Translated: CASSPPRQGVGYTF.

This chain joins TRBV7-9 and TRBJ2-7; 13 nucleotides match TRBD2. Germline V gives CDR1 SEHNR, CDR2 FQNEAQ (reference sequence). This CDR3 has 14 residues. Losses at the gene ends were 5 bases for V and 5 bases for J; bases not matched to a gene: 3. This CDR3 is CASSTSGGAHEQYF. The CDR3 coding sequence is TGTGCCAGCAGCACTAGCGGGGGGGCCCACGAGCAGTACTTC.

The rearrangement links TRBV10-3 to TRBJ2-7; 11 nucleotides match TRBD2. The length of the CDR3 is 16 residues. The V and J ends lost 10 bases and 0 bases, in that order; junction bases with no gene match: 11. Germline-derived CDR1 and CDR2 are ENHRY and SYGVKD. This CDR3 is CATRTVLAGGSYEQYV. The CDR3 nucleotides are TGTGCCACTAGGACAGTCCTAGCGGGAGGCTCCTACGAGCAGTACGTC.

This chain links TRBV5-4 with TRBJ1-6; TRBD1 might be the D (5 bases). This CDR3 region has 17 residues. Trimming shortened V by 9 bases and J by 10 bases, and 29 bases separated the two germline ends. The germline CDR1 and CDR2 sequences are SGHNT and YYREEE (reference sequence). The CDR3: CATAESWGGSRGSPLHF. In DNA, the CDR3 is TGTGCCACCGCAGAGTCGTGGGGGGGTTCACGAGGGTCACCCCTCCACTTT. Variable domain in full (rest from reference TRBV5-4 and TRBJ1-6): ETGVTQSPTHLIKTRGQQVTLRCSSQSGHNTVSWYQQALGQGPQFIFQYYREEENGRGNFPPRFSGLQFPNYSSELNVNALELDDSALYLCATAESWGGSRGSPLHFGNGTRLTVT.

V is TRBV6-1 and J is TRBJ2-7, with D tentatively TRBD1 (6 bases). The V gene lost 2 bases and the J gene lost 5 bases, with 13 bases spanning the gap. CDR1 and CDR2 from the germline V gene are MNHNS and SASEGT. There are 14 residues in the CDR3. The CDR3 DNA follows: TGTGCCAGCAGTGAATCGGCAGGGGTGGACGAGCAGTACGTC. Translating gives CASSESAGVDEQYV.

The chain recombines TRBV6-1 with TRBJ2-3; D perhaps matches TRBD1 (6 bases). CDR1 MNHNS and CDR2 SASEGT come from the germline V gene. Trimming cost V 11 bases and J 6 bases, with 21 bases left between them. The CDR3 covers 14 residues. Here the CDR3 reads CASAQGYSLDTQYF. The CDR3 coding sequence is TGTGCCTCCGCTCAGGGGTATTCTTTGGATACGCAGTATTTT.

This rearrangement joins TRBV5-5 to TRBJ1-2; TRBD1 might be the D (6 bases). V was trimmed by 0 bases and J by 14 bases, leaving 14 bases between them. Germline V lookup: CDR1 SGHKS, CDR2 YYEKEE (reference sequence). There are 12 residues in the CDR3. The CDR3 DNA reads as TGTGCCAGCAGCTTGGGGGACACCTCGGGAACCTTC. Its translation is CASSLGDTSGTF.

The V gene is TRBV23-1, the J gene TRBJ2-2; TRBD1 aligns across 7 bases. TRBV23-1 is an ORF, and what it does is uncertain. CDR3 size: 18 residues. V trimming: 1 base; J trimming: 7 bases; junction bases outside the gene matches: 15. Here the CDR3 DNA reads TGCGCCAGCAGTCAATTCACAGGGGAGATGATGAGATTCGGGGAGCTGTTTTTT. Translation: CASSQFTGEMMRFGELFF.

The chain uses TRBV28 and TRBJ1-2; 9 nucleotides match TRBD1. The ends lost 6 bases at V and 3 bases at J; junction bases unmatched: 11. In germline, CDR1 is MDHEN, CDR2 SYDVKM. This CDR3 has 16 amino acids. Here the CDR3 reads CASREGEQGADYGYTF. As DNA, the CDR3 is TGTGCCAGCAGGGAGGGGGAACAGGGGGCGGACTATGGCTACACCTTC.

The CDR3, as DNA: TGTGCCTGGAGTGTAGGACATAACTATGGCTACACCTTC. Its translation is CAWSVGHNYGYTF. V is TRBV30 and J is TRBJ1-2, with TRBD1 as a possible D gene (5 bases). This CDR3 spans 13 amino acids. V dropped 0 bases and J dropped 1 base, with 6 bases sitting between them. Per the germline V gene, CDR1 is GTSNPN and CDR2 is SVGIG (reference sequence).

V usage is TRBV9 and J usage is TRBJ2-3, with D perhaps TRBD2 (6 bases). This CDR3 has 16 amino acids. Per the germline V gene, CDR1 is SGDLS and CDR2 is YYNGEE. V was trimmed by 3 bases and J by 1 base, leaving 15 bases between them. The CDR3 sequence: CASSGTWDLGTDTQYF. CDR3 DNA: TGTGCCAGCAGCGGAACTTGGGACTTGGGCACAGATACGCAGTATTTT. The full variable domain, in which reference TRBV9 and TRBJ2-3 provide the parts outside the CDR3, is DSGVTQTPKHLITATGQRVTLRCSPRSGDLSVYWYQQSLDQGLQFLIQYYNGEERAKGNILERFSAQQFPDLHSELNLSSLELGDSALYFCASSGTWDLGTDTQYFGPGTRLTVL.

In its sample, this clone was seen once. The chain recombines TRBV19 with TRBJ1-2; D perhaps matches TRBD1 (5 bases). Germline V CDR1 and CDR2: LNHDA, SQIVND (reference sequence). The CDR3 runs to 14 residues. V lost 0 bases and J lost 5, with 10 bases in between. The CDR3 sequence is CASSIETDLYGYTF. The CDR3, as DNA: TGTGCCAGTAGTATAGAGACAGATTTATATGGCTACACCTTC.

The gene calls are TRBV4-3 and TRBJ2-3, with D perhaps TRBD2 (5 bases). Germline V gives CDR1 LGHNA, CDR2 YSLEER. With 0 bases removed from V and 4 bases from J, the gap between germline ends came to 20 bases. This CDR3 is 18 amino acids long. The chain's CDR3 is CASSQDSVGAIGADTQYF. The CDR3 nucleotides read TGCGCCAGCAGCCAAGATTCAGTCGGCGCCATCGGGGCAGATACGCAGTATTTT.

The chain combines TRBV5-1 with TRBJ2-2; 9 bases fit TRBD2. CDR3 length: 14 residues. Germline CDR1 is SGHRS and CDR2 is YFSETQ. V lost 6 bases, J lost 1 base, and 1 base stayed unmatched. The CDR3 loop reads CASTTSGNTGELFF. The CDR3 bases are TGCGCCAGCACGACTAGCGGGAACACCGGGGAGCTGTTTTTT.

The chain employs TRBV5-5 and TRBJ1-3; D might be TRBD1 (5 bases). Germline V gene sequence: CDR1 SGHKS, CDR2 YYEKEE (reference sequence). This CDR3 has 14 residues. Trimming removed 4 bases from V and 2 bases from J, with 10 bases in between. The CDR3 nucleotides read TGTGCCAGCAGCCCGACAGAGCCTGGAAACACCATATATTTT. It specifies CASSPTEPGNTIYF.

The rearrangement links TRBV4-3 to TRBJ2-3, with 9 bases that match TRBD1. The CDR3 is 16 amino acids. CDR1 is LGHNA, CDR2 YSLEER, per germline. Trimming took 4 bases from V and 6 from J; bases not matched to a gene: 11. In DNA, the CDR3 is TGCGCCAGCAGCCCTTTCACAGGGGGCACGCAGGATACGCAGTATTTT. Protein product: CASSPFTGGTQDTQYF.